This T cell receptor (beta chain) was retrieved from a study of blood T cells in healthy people across ages. V was pared by 5 bases and J by 3 bases, with 9 bases of the junction left unmatched. The germline V gene encodes CDR1 SGHVS and CDR2 FNYEAQ. This CDR3 is built from 15 residues. The authors ran a second PCR of roughly 6 to 12 cycles using a sample-barcoded 5' primer and a J-beta primer mix. In TCRdb, the 5' RACE reads were re-called with MiXCR into one record per CDR3 protein. Of hundreds of thousands of distinct CDR3 sequences in the sample, 58% were seen once. Extractions gave at least 5 micrograms of total RNA per sample.

This clonotype originated in a man aged 25-45 years in good health. The J gene is TRBJ1-2, the V gene TRBV7-6, with 7 bases lining up with TRBD1. Sequenced input: blood. CDR3 region: CASSPGQESDYGYTF. The CDR3 DNA sequence: TGTGCCAGCAGCCCCGGACAGGAGAGCGACTATGGCTACACCTTC.